This T cell receptor (beta chain) was captured in a study of OX40 agonist ivuxolimab in advanced cancers. As regards this clone: The target antigen is unknown.

Here immunoSEQ multiplex PCR was the method, and the copy in TCRdb shows in-frame clones only, minus some. This sample carries tens of thousands of clones, more than 70% of them seen once, and the ten largest clones take 0.27%. The J segment lost 4 bases and the V segment lost 5 bases, leaving 5 bases of the junction unmatched. The CDR3 covers 14 residues. From germline, CDR1 is SGHTA and CDR2 FQGTGA. General study findings and limits: Low normalized clonal expansion also occurred in some nonresponding patients.

The TCR was taken from an adult with an advanced solid tumor such as melanoma, head and neck, liver or kidney cancer. V usage is TRBV7-3 and J usage is TRBJ2-3, with TRBD1 matching 8 bases. The sample consisted of CD4+ or CD8+ T cells sorted from blood, taken in a trial of the OX40 agonist ivuxolimab. The CDR3 loop is CASSADRASDTQYF. In DNA, the CDR3 is TGTGCCAGCAGCGCGGACAGGGCCTCAGATACGCAGTATTTT.